The clone carrying this TCR beta chain was counted between two and nine times. What it binds is unknown. The data were produced by immunoSEQ multiplex PCR, yet TCRdb's version contains in-frame clones alone and is incomplete. The sample yields roughly 120,000 clones, approximately 91% seen once. The ends were cut back, 0 bases at V and 3 bases at J, with 14 bases in the middle. The CDR3 runs 16 residues. Germline CDR1 LGHNA, CDR2 YNFKEQ. This sample is part of a study of T cell responses to AZD1222 COVID-19 vaccine. Points from the study as a whole: Spike-wide vaccine-associated CD4 TCRs dominated at 160-218 and 743-854. Repertoires were collected only later (after the peak T cell response had occurred). Among spike-specific TCRs, nearly half reportedly target unmutated variant regions.

This material consisted of peripheral blood, taken on day 0 of AZD1222 vaccination. J is TRBJ1-2 and V is TRBV4-2; possibly TRBD1 for D (5 bases). The sequence derives from an adult in good health. The CDR3 sequence: CASSQEGRGADYGYTF. DNA for the CDR3: TGTGCCAGCAGCCAAGAAGGGAGGGGCGCTGACTATGGCTACACCTTC.